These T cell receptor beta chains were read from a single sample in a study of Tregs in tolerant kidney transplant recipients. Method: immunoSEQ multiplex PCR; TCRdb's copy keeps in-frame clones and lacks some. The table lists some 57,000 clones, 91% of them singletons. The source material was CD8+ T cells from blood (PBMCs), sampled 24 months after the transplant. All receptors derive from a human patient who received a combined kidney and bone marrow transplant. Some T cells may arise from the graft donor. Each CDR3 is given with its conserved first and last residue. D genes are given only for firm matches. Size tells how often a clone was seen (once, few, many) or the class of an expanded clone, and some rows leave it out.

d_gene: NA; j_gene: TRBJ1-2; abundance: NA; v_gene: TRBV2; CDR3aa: CASSEKFRTPVGEGYTF; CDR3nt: TGTGCCAGCAGTGAAAAATTTAGAACGCCCGTCGGGGAGGGCTACACCTTC
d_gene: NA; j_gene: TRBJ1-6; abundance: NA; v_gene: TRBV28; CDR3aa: CASRPPGHLESSYNSPLHF; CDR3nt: TGTGCCAGCAGACCTCCGGGACATCTAGAGAGCTCCTATAATTCCCCCCTCCACTTT
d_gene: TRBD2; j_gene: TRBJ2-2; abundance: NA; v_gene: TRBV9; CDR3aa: CASSYRLAGGGGELFF; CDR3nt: TGTGCCAGCAGCTATCGACTAGCGGGAGGAGGCGGGGAGCTGTTTTTT
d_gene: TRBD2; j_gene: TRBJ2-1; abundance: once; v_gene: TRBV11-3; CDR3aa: CASSLQGLAGYNEQFF; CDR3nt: TGTGCCAGCAGCTTACAGGGACTAGCGGGCTACAATGAGCAGTTCTTC
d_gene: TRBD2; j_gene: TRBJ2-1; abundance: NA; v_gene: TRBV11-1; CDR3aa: CASSLGREWSYNEQFF; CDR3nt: TGTGCCAGCAGCTTAGGGCGGGAGTGGTCCTACAATGAGCAGTTCTTC
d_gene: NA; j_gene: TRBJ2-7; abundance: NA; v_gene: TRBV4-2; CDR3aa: CASSLTGTLTYEQYF; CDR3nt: TGTGCCAGCAGCCTTACCGGGACACTAACCTACGAGCAGTACTTC
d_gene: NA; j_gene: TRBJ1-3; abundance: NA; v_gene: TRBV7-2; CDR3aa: CASSLAPKNSGNTIYF; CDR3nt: TGTGCCAGCAGCTTAGCACCTAAGAACTCTGGAAACACCATATATTTT
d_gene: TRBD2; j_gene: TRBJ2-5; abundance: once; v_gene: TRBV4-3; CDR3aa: CASSRTSGGAETQYF; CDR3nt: TGCGCCAGCAGCCGGACTAGCGGGGGAGCAGAGACCCAGTACTTC
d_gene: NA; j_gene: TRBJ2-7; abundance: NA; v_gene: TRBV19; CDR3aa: CASSIATPYEQYF; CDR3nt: TGTGCCAGTAGTATAGCGACACCATACGAGCAGTACTTC
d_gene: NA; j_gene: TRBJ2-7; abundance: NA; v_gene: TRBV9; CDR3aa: CASSSSAGEQYF; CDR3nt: TGTGCCAGCAGCTCGAGTGCGGGCGAGCAGTACTTC
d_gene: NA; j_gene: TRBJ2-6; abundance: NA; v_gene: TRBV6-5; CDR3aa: CASSIDRSGANVLTF; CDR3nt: TGTGCCAGCAGTATAGATCGCTCTGGGGCCAACGTCCTGACTTTC
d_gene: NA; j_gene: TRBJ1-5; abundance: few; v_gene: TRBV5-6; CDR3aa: CASSSDRLNQPQHF; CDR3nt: TGTGCCAGCAGTTCCGACAGGCTAAATCAGCCCCAGCATTTT
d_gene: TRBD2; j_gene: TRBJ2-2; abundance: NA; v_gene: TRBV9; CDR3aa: CASSVWGGNTGELFF; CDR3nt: TGTGCCAGCAGCGTCTGGGGGGGAAACACCGGGGAGCTGTTTTTT
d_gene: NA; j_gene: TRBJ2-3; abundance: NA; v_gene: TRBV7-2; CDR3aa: CASSLRSLSGTTDTQYF; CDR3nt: TGTGCCAGCAGCTTAAGATCGTTGAGCGGTACTACTGATACGCAGTATTTT
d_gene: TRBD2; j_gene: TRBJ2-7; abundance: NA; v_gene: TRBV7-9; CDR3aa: CASSTISGTNYEQYF; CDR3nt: TGTGCCAGCAGCACGATTAGCGGGACCAACTACGAGCAGTACTTC
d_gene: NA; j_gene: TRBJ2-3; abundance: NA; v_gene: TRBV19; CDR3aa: CASSEPDTQYF; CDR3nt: TGTGCCAGTTCCGAGCCAGATACGCAGTATTTT
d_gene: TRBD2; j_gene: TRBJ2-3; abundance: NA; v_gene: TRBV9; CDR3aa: CASSVGTSGFTDTQYF; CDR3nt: TGTGCCAGCAGCGTAGGGACTAGCGGCTTCACAGATACGCAGTATTTT
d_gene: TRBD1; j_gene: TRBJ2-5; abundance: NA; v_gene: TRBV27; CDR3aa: CASNPTGKETQYF; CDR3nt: TGTGCCAGCAATCCGACAGGGAAAGAGACCCAGTACTTC
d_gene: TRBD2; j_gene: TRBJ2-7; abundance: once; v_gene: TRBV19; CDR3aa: CASSIRPSGSGEQYF; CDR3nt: TGTGCCAGTAGTATACGGCCTAGCGGTTCCGGCGAGCAGTACTTC
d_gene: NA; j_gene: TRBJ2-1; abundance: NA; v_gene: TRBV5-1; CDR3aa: CASSLYGAGYNEQFF; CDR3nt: TGCGCCAGCAGCTTATATGGCGCAGGGTACAATGAGCAGTTCTTC
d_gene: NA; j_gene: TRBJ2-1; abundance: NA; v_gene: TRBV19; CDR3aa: CASTLGGAANEQFF; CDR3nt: TGTGCCAGTACCCTGGGGGGGGCAGCCAATGAGCAGTTCTTC
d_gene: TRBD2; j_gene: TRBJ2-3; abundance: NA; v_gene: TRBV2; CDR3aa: CASSEASGGWDTQYF; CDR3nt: TGTGCCAGCAGTGAGGCTAGCGGGGGATGGGATACGCAGTATTTT
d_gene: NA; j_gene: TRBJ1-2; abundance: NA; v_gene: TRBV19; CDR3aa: CASSLTGLGPGYTF; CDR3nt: TGTGCCAGTAGTCTTACGGGACTCGGGCCTGGCTACACCTTC
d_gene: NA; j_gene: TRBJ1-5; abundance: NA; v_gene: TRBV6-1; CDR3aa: CASSEGPGGLGNQPQHF; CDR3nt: TGTGCCAGCAGTGAAGGTCCGGGGGGGTTAGGCAATCAGCCCCAGCATTTT
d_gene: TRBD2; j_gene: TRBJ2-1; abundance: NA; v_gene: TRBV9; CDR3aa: CASSAPLAGEYNEQFF; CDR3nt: TGTGCCAGCAGCGCCCCACTAGCGGGAGAGTACAATGAGCAGTTCTTC